What follows are 3 T cell receptor beta chains derived from one specimen sequenced in a study of blood T cells in healthy people across ages. A sample-barcoded 5' primer and a J-beta primer mix were used in a second PCR of roughly 6 to 12 cycles. TCRdb re-called the 5' RACE reads with MiXCR, one entry per CDR3 protein. The sample lists 1.4 million or so distinct CDR3 sequences; roughly two fifths were seen once. The sample was blood. These receptors originate from a woman younger than 30 in good health.

The rearrangement joins TRBV3-1 to TRBJ2-1; 7 bases agree with TRBD1. With V trimmed by 3 bases and J by 5 bases, 1 base remained unmatched. CDR3 length: 13 residues. In germline, CDR1 is LGHDT, CDR2 YNNKEL (reference sequence). The CDR3 is CASSQTGNNEQFF. The CDR3 DNA is TGTGCCAGCAGCCAGACAGGGAACAATGAGCAGTTCTTC.

The V and J genes are TRBV6-2 or TRBV6-3 and TRBJ2-2, with D possibly matching TRBD2 (6 bases). V was shortened by 0 bases and J by 3 bases, with 11 bases between the two germline ends. Germline CDR1 is MNHEY and CDR2 is SVGEGT. The CDR3 length is 16 residues. CDR3 region: CASSYSREDHTGELFF. CDR3 DNA sequence: TGTGCCAGCAGTTACTCGAGGGAGGACCACACCGGGGAGCTGTTTTTT.

This clonotype was seen once. This chain connects TRBV9 to TRBJ2-7; D tentatively reads TRBD1 or TRBD2 (5 bases each). The length of the CDR3 is 15 residues. Trimming removed 3 bases from V and 3 bases from J, with 16 bases in between. Per the germline V gene, CDR1 is SGDLS and CDR2 is YYNGEE. The CDR3 protein is CASSGAPGRYYEQYF. CDR3 nucleotide sequence: TGTGCCAGCAGCGGGGCCCCAGGGAGATACTACGAGCAGTACTTC.